This paragraph covers one T cell receptor beta chain sequence. MiXCR, run by TCRdb on the 5' RACE reads, gives a single entry per CDR3 protein. Among 250,000 to 300,000 distinct CDR3 sequences listed, 15% to 20% were seen once. The sample is drawn from a study of T-cell memory formation after mild COVID-19. CDR1 is MGHRA, CDR2 YSYEKL, per germline. Deletions cut 0 bases from V and 4 bases from J, with 10 bases between. The CDR3 is 15 amino acids. The sequenced sample was PBMCs or a T cell subset sorted from them (not recorded which). V gene TRBV4-1 combines with J gene TRBJ1-5, with D uncertain. This sequence was found in a man aged 18 to 29 who had mild COVID-19 (a few samples of this study predate the infection). Cell type and time point are not known. CDR3 bases: TGCGCCAGCAGCCAAGAGTGGGCAGTTAATCAGCCCCAGCATTTT. Amino acids: CASSQEWAVNQPQHF.